This T cell receptor (beta chain) stems from a study of T-cell memory formation after mild COVID-19. Study in general: Most TCR clusters belonged to a single donor. Study observations and caveats: Among clones contracting day 15 to 85, CD4/CD8 was balanced, whereas later expanders leaned CD4+. Certain responding clones were present in pre-infection memory, suggesting participation of cross-reactive memory. Contracting CD8+ clones were enriched in EMRA, CD4+ mainly in CM and EM.

Germline CDR1 reads SGHTA; CDR2 reads FQGNSA. With 2 bases removed from V and 1 base from J, the gap between germline ends came to 14 bases. The CDR3 loop spans 16 amino acids. TCRdb called the 5' RACE reads again in MiXCR, with one record for every CDR3 protein. The data hold 180,000 or so distinct CDR3 sequences, with 16% observed a single time. About this clonotype: The antigen remains undetermined.

The source material was PBMCs or a T cell subset sorted from them (not recorded which). V is TRBV7-2 and J is TRBJ1-1; D perhaps matches TRBD1 (6 bases). This sequence originates from an adult woman who had mild COVID-19 (a few samples of this study predate the infection). Cell type and time point are not known. The CDR3 region has the DNA TGTGCCAGCAGCTTATCCTTCGGGGGCCGGAACACTGAAGCTTTCTTT. Protein sequence: CASSLSFGGRNTEAFF. Based on the CDR3 plus reference TRBV7-2 and TRBJ1-1, the full variable domain is GAGVSQSPSNKVTEKGKDVELRCDPISGHTALYWYRQSLGQGLEFLIYFQGNSAPDKSGLPSDRFSAERTGGSVSTLTIQRTQQEDSAVYLCASSLSFGGRNTEAFFGQGTRLTVV.